These 19 T cell receptor beta chains were all obtained from the same sample, sequenced in a study of shared clonotypes between healthy human individuals. Sequencing used immunoSEQ multiplex PCR; TCRdb keeps in-frame clones, though not all of them. The sample includes about 2.4 million clones, around nine tenths seen only once; the top ten take about 0.13%. Sequencing was done on a sample of naive CD4+ T cells sorted from blood. Subset specified: CD45RA+ positively selected. The receptors shown here come from a man aged 18 to 30 in good health.

Comment on this clone: This specimen includes other DNA sequences encoding the same CDR3. The V call is TRBV5-1, the J call TRBJ2-3; no definite D call. The germline gives CDR1 SGHRS, CDR2 YFSETQ. Trimming pared 4 bases from V and 5 bases from J, leaving 8 bases between. CDR3 size: 12 residues. The chain's CDR3 is CASSRPGDTQYF. DNA for the CDR3: TGCGCCAGCAGCCGCCCAGGAGATACGCAGTATTTT.

The genes are TRBV19 and TRBJ2-3; D is possibly TRBD2 (5 bases). This CDR3 spans 13 amino acids. The V end was cut by 8 bases, the J end by 4 bases, with 13 bases between. The germline gives CDR1 LNHDA, CDR2 SQIVND (reference sequence). The CDR3 nucleotides read TGTGCCAGTTCCCGAGGAGGCCCAGATACGCAGTATTTT. It specifies CASSRGGPDTQYF.

The V call is TRBV5-1, the J call TRBJ2-1; either TRBD1 or TRBD2 may fit D (7 bases each). There are 15 residues in the CDR3. V was trimmed by 7 bases and J by 4 bases, leaving 18 bases between them. Germline CDR1 is SGHRS and CDR2 is YFSETQ. The CDR3 loop reads CASRGAATGYNEQFF. DNA for the CDR3: TGCGCCAGCCGGGGGGCTGCGACAGGGTACAATGAGCAGTTCTTC.

The rearrangement uses TRBV5-1 and TRBJ2-5, with D unresolved. The CDR3 has 14 residues. V dropped 4 bases and J dropped 4 bases, with 14 bases sitting between them. Germline CDR1 and CDR2: SGHRS and YFSETQ. The CDR3 region is CASSVQPNPETQYF. CDR3 DNA sequence: TGCGCCAGCAGCGTACAGCCAAATCCAGAGACCCAGTACTTC.

The rearrangement joins TRBV19 to TRBJ2-6, with a tentative D call TRBD2 (5 bases). The CDR3 length is 17 residues. Per the germline V gene, CDR1 is LNHDA and CDR2 is SQIVND (reference sequence). V dropped 3 bases and J dropped 4 bases, with 16 bases sitting between them. The DNA of the CDR3 is TGTGCCAGTAGTATCCTTGCAAGGAGGCAAGGGGCCAACGTCCTGACTTTC. Its protein product is CASSILARRQGANVLTF. The variable domain in full, completed from reference TRBV19 and TRBJ2-6, reads DGGITQSPKYLFRKEGQNVTLSCEQNLNHDAMYWYRQDPGQGLRLIYYSQIVNDFQKGDIAEGYSVSREKKESFPLTVTSAQKNPTAFYLCASSILARRQGANVLTFGAGSRLTVL.

This rearrangement joins TRBV7-8 to TRBJ1-1, with D tentatively TRBD1 (5 bases). Between the trimmed V and J ends, which lost 4 bases and 4 bases, there was a span of 16 bases. CDR1 and CDR2 from the germline V gene are SGHVS and FQNEAQ. The CDR3 is made up of 15 amino acids. The CDR3 DNA reads as TGTGCCAGCAGCTCTCCTGGGGGGGGGACCACTGAAGCTTTCTTT. This translates into CASSSPGGGTTEAFF.

In this sample, this clone turned up once. Other DNA sequences in this specimen translate into the identical CDR3. The chain combines TRBV10-3 with TRBJ2-3; 9 nucleotides agree with TRBD2. CDR1 is ENHRY, CDR2 SYGVKD, per germline. The CDR3 is made up of 15 amino acids. The trim removed 1 base at V and 2 bases at J, leaving 1 base unmatched. CDR3 protein: CAISELAGATDTQYF. The CDR3 region has the DNA TGTGCCATCAGTGAGTTAGCGGGAGCCACAGATACGCAGTATTTT.

The chain uses TRBV5-1 and TRBJ2-7, with a possible D match to TRBD2 (6 bases). V was shortened by 4 bases and J by 2 bases, with 13 bases between the two germline ends. The CDR3 is made up of 14 amino acids. In germline, CDR1 is SGHRS, CDR2 YFSETQ. The CDR3, as DNA: TGCGCCAGCAGCCCCGGAGGGAGTCCCTACGAGCAGTACTTC. Its protein product is CASSPGGSPYEQYF.

V and J are TRBV18 and TRBJ1-3; TRBD1 agrees at 9 bases. Germline V CDR1 and CDR2: KGHSH, LQKENI. The CDR3 runs 17 residues. V shed 2 bases and J 8 bases; nucleotides not matched to a gene: 13. The CDR3 sequence is CASSPEAGTGIRYTIYF. In nucleotides, the CDR3 is TGTGCCAGCTCACCAGAGGCTGGGACAGGGATTCGGTACACCATATATTTT.

The chain carries TRBV5-5 and TRBJ2-1; TRBD1 aligns across 10 bases. Per germline, CDR1 SGHKS and CDR2 YYEKEE (reference sequence). The CDR3 runs to 15 residues. The ends lost 2 bases at V and 8 bases at J; junction bases unmatched: 7. The CDR3 reads CASSFVGQGVHEQFF. CDR3 nucleotide sequence: TGTGCCAGCAGCTTCGTAGGACAGGGGGTCCATGAGCAGTTCTTC.

This rearrangement joins TRBV19 to TRBJ1-5; D is unclear. CDR1 is LNHDA, CDR2 SQIVND, per germline (reference sequence). V lost 4 bases and J 6 bases, leaving 19 bases between the germline ends. The length of the CDR3 is 16 residues. The CDR3 bases are TGTGCCAGTAGTAAAACACTAGCTTTGGCTATTCAGCCCCAGCATTTT. It encodes CASSKTLALAIQPQHF. The whole variable domain, remainder taken from reference TRBV19 and TRBJ1-5, is DGGITQSPKYLFRKEGQNVTLSCEQNLNHDAMYWYRQDPGQGLRLIYYSQIVNDFQKGDIAEGYSVSREKKESFPLTVTSAQKNPTAFYLCASSKTLALAIQPQHFGDGTRLSIL.

In its sample, this clone was seen once. The rearrangement uses TRBV11-3 and TRBJ1-6; D ambiguous. This CDR3 has 13 amino acids. CDR1 and CDR2 from the germline V gene are SGHNT and YENEEA. The V gene lost 0 bases and the J gene lost 9 bases, with 6 bases spanning the gap. CDR3 DNA: TGTGCCAGCAGCTTAGACGGTATTTCACCCCTCCACTTT. It yields the protein CASSLDGISPLHF.

The V and J genes are TRBV6-5 and TRBJ2-3; D may be TRBD1 (6 bases). This CDR3 region has 16 residues. Trimming left V 3 bases short and J 2 bases short, with 15 bases between. The germline V gene encodes CDR1 MNHEY and CDR2 SVGAGI. CDR3 sequence (DNA): TGTGCCAGCAGTTATAGTGGGGGCGGTTTCACAGATACGCAGTATTTT. As protein: CASSYSGGGFTDTQYF.

The sample holds one count of this clone. This rearrangement joins TRBV7-2 to TRBJ2-7; 8 nucleotides agree with TRBD1. The CDR3 is 15 residues long. Per the germline V gene, CDR1 is SGHTA and CDR2 is FQGNSA. V lost 1 base, J lost 3 bases, and 5 bases stayed unmatched. The CDR3, as DNA: TGTGCCAGCAGCTTAGAGGCAGGGGGCCTCTACGAGCAGTACTTC. Its protein is CASSLEAGGLYEQYF.

The chain employs TRBV10-2 and TRBJ2-7; D is perhaps TRBD1 (5 bases). Germline CDR1 and CDR2: WSHSY and SAAADI. CDR3 length: 12 residues. Trimming removed 3 bases at V and 5 bases at J, with 8 bases between. The CDR3 region has the DNA TGCGCCAGCAGTGAACAGGCCAACGAGCAGTACTTC. Protein: CASSEQANEQYF.

The genes are TRBV28 and TRBJ2-5; D is possibly TRBD1 (5 bases). The J call may be mistaken, given a closer DNA end match to TRBJ2-7. The germline CDR1 and CDR2 sequences are MDHEN and SYDVKM. This CDR3 is built from 12 residues. CDR3 sequence: CASSLQGDEQYF. Written as DNA, the CDR3 is TGTGCCAGCAGTTTACAGGGCGACGAGCAGTACTTC.

The chain links TRBV9 to TRBJ2-5, with 8 nucleotides matching TRBD1. From germline, CDR1 is SGDLS and CDR2 YYNGEE. This CDR3 is built from 16 residues. V was clipped by 0 bases and J by 5 bases; unmatched bases: 9. The chain's CDR3 is CASSVAPGGDWETQYF. The CDR3 DNA is TGTGCCAGCAGCGTAGCGCCAGGGGGCGATTGGGAGACCCAGTACTTC.

V is TRBV4-3 and J is TRBJ2-2, with 10 bases that match TRBD1. CDR1 is LGHNA and CDR2 is YSLEER in the germline V gene. There are 21 residues in the CDR3. The V and J ends lost 1 base and 3 bases, in that order; junction bases with no gene match: 17. The CDR3 sequence is CASSQAPGQGGFRGYTGELFF. CDR3 in DNA: TGCGCCAGCAGCCAAGCTCCCGGACAGGGGGGTTTTAGGGGATACACCGGGGAGCTGTTTTTT.

This clone was picked up a small number of times. The chain links TRBV28 to TRBJ1-2; D possibly corresponds to TRBD1 (5 bases). The germline V gene encodes CDR1 MDHEN and CDR2 SYDVKM. The CDR3 length is 14 residues. V lost 10 bases, J lost 8 bases, and 23 bases lay in between. The CDR3 reads CATILEGEGEGYTF. CDR3 coding DNA: TGTGCCACCATACTGGAGGGCGAAGGGGAGGGCTACACCTTC.